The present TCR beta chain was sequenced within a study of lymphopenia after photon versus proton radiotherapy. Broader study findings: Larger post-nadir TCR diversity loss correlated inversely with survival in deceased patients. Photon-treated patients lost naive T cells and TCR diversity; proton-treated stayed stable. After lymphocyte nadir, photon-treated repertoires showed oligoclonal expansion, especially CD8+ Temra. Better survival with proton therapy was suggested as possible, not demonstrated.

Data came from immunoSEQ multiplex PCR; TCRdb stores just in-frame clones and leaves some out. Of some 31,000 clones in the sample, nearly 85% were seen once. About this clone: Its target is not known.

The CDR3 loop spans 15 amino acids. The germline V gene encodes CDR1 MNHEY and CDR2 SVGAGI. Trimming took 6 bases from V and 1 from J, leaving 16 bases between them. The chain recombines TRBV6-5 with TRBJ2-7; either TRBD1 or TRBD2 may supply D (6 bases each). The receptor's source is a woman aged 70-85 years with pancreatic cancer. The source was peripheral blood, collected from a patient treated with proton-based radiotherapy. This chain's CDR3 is CASSEGQGTSYEQYF. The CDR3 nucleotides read TGTGCCAGCAGCGAGGGGCAGGGGACTTCCTACGAGCAGTACTTC.